A single sample gave rise to the 5 T cell receptor beta chains below, sequenced in a study of response to subunit inactivated influenza vaccine (dated by TCRdb to 2016 to 2018). The library was made by RT-PCR. Sequenced on an Illumina HiSeq 2500. Starting from the raw public reads, TCRdb applied fastp trimming at Q25, assembled clones with MiXCR and retained in-frame beta chains. Every distinct CDR3 protein forms one entry, paired with its most common genes and DNA. This sample has hundreds of thousands of distinct CDR3 sequences in its table, and around 13% of those were observed once. The top ten hold approximately 7.6% of the sample. The material was PBMCs from blood, obtained 14 to 15 days before vaccination. These TCRs come from a man aged 50-59 years who received an inactivated influenza vaccine. Donor details come from another sample of the same person, matched by shared clones.

At least ten counts were recorded for this clonotype. This chain joins TRBV10-2 and TRBJ2-7; TRBD2 agrees at 8 bases. With 3 bases clipped from V and 7 bases from J, the junction kept 11 bases outside the gene matches. The CDR3 has 15 residues. The germline CDR1 and CDR2 sequences are WSHSY and SAAADI. CDR3 region: CASSETPGGAGEQYF. CDR3 DNA sequence: TGCGCCAGCAGTGAAACCCCGGGGGGGGCTGGGGAGCAGTACTTC.

The V call is TRBV12-3 or TRBV12-4, the J call TRBJ2-1, with 13 bases fitting TRBD2. The junction had 11 bases not matched to a gene; V was cut back by 5 bases and J by 10 bases. This CDR3 is built from 16 residues. As DNA, the CDR3 is TGTGCCAGCAGTGATGGACTAGCGGGAGCGACGTCAGAGCAGTTCTTC. The encoded protein is CASSDGLAGATSEQFF.

J is TRBJ1-5 and V is TRBV6-2 or TRBV6-3, with TRBD1 identical over 11 bases. Germline CDR1 and CDR2: MNHEY and SVGEGT. The CDR3 is made up of 14 amino acids. V shed 6 bases and J 4 bases; nucleotides not matched to a gene: 2. The DNA for the CDR3 is TGTGCCAGCAGAGGGGACAGGGGGAATCAGCCCCAGCATTTT. It specifies CASRGDRGNQPQHF.

This rearrangement joins TRBV12-3 or TRBV12-4 to TRBJ2-5; either TRBD1 or TRBD2 may fit D (5 bases each). Between the trimmed V and J ends, which lost 3 bases and 2 bases, there was a span of 13 bases. The CDR3 has 15 residues. CDR3 loop: CASSFSGAVQETQYF. CDR3 DNA sequence: TGTGCCAGCAGTTTTTCCGGGGCGGTACAAGAGACCCAGTACTTC.

This clonotype was recorded many times. V and J are TRBV7-2 and TRBJ1-5; maybe TRBD1 (5 bases). V was clipped by 1 base and J by 0 bases, with 7 bases between them. Germline CDR1 SGHTA, CDR2 FQGNSA. The CDR3 is 15 amino acids. The CDR3, as DNA: TGTGCCAGCAGCTTAGTAGGGGTTAGCAATCAGCCCCAGCATTTT. Residues: CASSLVGVSNQPQHF.